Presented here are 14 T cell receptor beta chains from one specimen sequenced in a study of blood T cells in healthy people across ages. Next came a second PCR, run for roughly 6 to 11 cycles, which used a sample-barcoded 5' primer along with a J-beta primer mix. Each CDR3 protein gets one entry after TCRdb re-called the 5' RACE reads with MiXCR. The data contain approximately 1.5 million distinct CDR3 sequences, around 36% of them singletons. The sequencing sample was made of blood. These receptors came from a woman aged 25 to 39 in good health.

The CDR3 sequence: CASSLFLAGEPGDTQYF. CDR3 sequence (DNA): TGTGCCAGCAGCTTGTTCCTAGCGGGCGAACCAGGCGATACGCAGTATTTT. V and J are TRBV13 and TRBJ2-3, with 8 nucleotides matching TRBD2. CDR1 is PRHDT, CDR2 FYEKMQ, per germline (reference sequence). V trimming: 3 bases; J trimming: 6 bases; junction bases outside the gene matches: 14. The CDR3 is 17 residues long.

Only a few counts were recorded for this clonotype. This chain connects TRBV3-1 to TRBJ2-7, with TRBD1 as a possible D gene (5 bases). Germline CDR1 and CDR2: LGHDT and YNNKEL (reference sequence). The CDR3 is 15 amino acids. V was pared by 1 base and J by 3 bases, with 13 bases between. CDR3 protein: CASSQGRQTDYEQYF. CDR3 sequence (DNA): TGTGCCAGCAGCCAAGGCCGACAGACTGACTACGAGCAGTACTTC.

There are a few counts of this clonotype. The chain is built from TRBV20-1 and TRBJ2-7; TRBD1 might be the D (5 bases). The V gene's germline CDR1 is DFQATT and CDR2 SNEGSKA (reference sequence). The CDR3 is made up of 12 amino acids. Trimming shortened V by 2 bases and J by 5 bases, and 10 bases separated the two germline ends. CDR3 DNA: TGCAGTGCTAGACAGGGCAACAACGAGCAGTACTTC. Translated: CSARQGNNEQYF.

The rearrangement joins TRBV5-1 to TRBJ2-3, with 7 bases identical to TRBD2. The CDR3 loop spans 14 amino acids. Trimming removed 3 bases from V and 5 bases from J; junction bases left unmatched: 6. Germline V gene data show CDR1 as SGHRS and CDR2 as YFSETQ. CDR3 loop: CASSWGRVQDTQYF. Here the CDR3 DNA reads TGCGCCAGCAGCTGGGGGAGGGTTCAAGATACGCAGTATTTT.

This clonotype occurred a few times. The CDR3, as DNA: TGTGCCAGCAGCTTGTTGGAAGGACTAGCGGCGCAAGAGACCCAGTACTTC. Its translation: CASSLLEGLAAQETQYF. V is TRBV5-4 and J is TRBJ2-5, with 10 bases identical to TRBD2. V shed 1 base and J 2 bases; nucleotides not matched to a gene: 8. There are 17 residues in the CDR3. Germline V lookup: CDR1 SGHNT, CDR2 YYREEE (reference sequence).

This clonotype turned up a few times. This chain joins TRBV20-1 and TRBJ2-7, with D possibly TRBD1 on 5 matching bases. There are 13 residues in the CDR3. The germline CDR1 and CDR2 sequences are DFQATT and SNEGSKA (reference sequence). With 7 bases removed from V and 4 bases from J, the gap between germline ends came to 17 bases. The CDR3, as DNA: TGCAGTGTTGACGCCTCGCAGGGTTACGAGCAGTACTTC. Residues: CSVDASQGYEQYF.

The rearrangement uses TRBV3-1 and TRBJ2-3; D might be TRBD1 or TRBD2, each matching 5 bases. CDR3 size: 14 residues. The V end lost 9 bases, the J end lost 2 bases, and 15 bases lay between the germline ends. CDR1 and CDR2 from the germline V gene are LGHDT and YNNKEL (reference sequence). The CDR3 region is CASAPGRNTDTQYF. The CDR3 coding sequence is TGTGCCAGTGCCCCGGGACGGAACACAGATACGCAGTATTTT.

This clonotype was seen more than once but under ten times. The CDR3 loop reads CASSPGQGRGQPQHF. In DNA form, the CDR3 reads TGTGCCAGCAGCCCTGGACAGGGGAGAGGACAGCCCCAGCATTTT. The rearrangement uses TRBV28 and TRBJ1-5; 9 nucleotides agree with TRBD1. J lost 7 bases, V lost 6 bases, and 10 bases had no gene match. This CDR3 comprises 15 residues. Germline V CDR1 and CDR2: MDHEN, SYDVKM.

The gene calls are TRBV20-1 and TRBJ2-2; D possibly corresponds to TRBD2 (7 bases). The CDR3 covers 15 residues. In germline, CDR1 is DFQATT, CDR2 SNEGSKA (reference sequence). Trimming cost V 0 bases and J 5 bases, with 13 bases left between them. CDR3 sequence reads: CSARDPGRGTGELFF. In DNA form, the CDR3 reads TGCAGTGCTAGAGATCCGGGGAGGGGGACCGGGGAGCTGTTTTTT.

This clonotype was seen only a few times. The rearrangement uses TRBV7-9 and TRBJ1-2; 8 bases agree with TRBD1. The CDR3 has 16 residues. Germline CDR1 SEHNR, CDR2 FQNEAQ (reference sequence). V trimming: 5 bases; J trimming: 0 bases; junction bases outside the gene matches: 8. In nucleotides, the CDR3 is TGTGCCAGCAGCCCCCAGGACAGGGCGGCTAACTATGGCTACACCTTC. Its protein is CASSPQDRAANYGYTF.

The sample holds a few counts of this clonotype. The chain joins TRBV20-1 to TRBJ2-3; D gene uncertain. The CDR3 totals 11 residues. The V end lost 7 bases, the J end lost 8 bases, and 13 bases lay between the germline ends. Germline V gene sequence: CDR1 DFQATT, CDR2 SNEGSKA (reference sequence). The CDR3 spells CSVMASPTQYF. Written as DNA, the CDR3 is TGCAGTGTTATGGCCTCCCCTACGCAGTATTTT.

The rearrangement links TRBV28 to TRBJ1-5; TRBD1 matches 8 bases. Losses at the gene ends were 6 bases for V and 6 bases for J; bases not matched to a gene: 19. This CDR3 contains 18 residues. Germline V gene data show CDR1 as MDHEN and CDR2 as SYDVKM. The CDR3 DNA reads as TGTGCCAGCAGACGGGGGGAGACAGGGGTTTGGTTATTTCAGCCCCAGCATTTT. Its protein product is CASRRGETGVWLFQPQHF.

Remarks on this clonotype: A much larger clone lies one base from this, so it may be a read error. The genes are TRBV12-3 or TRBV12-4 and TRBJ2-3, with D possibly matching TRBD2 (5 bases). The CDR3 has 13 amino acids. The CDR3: CASSIARADTQYF. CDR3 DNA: TGTGCCAGCAGTATAGCGCGGGCAGATACGCAGTATTTT.

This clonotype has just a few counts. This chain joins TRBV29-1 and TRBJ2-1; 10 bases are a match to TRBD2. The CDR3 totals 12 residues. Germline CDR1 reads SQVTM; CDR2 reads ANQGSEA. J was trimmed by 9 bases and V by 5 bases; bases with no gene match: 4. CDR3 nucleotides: TGCAGCGTTAGCGGGGGGGCCGGTGAGCAGTTCTTC. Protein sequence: CSVSGGAGEQFF.